These 28 T cell receptor beta chains share one sample of origin, sequenced in a study of T cell clusters in autoimmune cytopenias. One tube held mixed TRB-A and TRB-B primer pools for touch-down PCR. TCRdb re-analyzed the multiplex PCR reads; it lists each CDR3 protein once, without DNA. The sample holds nearly 15,000 distinct CDR3 sequences. Approximately 40,000 genome equivalents of blood DNA were amplified for TRB. These same data were also listed under a study on T cell repertoires in aging, cancer and after chemotherapy.

Sequenced sample: peripheral blood. These receptors originate from a human donor in good health.

The J gene is TRBJ1-4, the V gene TRBV6-6. The germline CDR1 and CDR2 sequences are MNHNY and SVGAGI (reference sequence). The CDR3 contains 16 residues. The CDR3 protein is CASSGLVQATNEKLFF.

This chain uses TRBV7-2 with TRBJ1-5; the TCRdb call, TRBD1, lacks DNA for checking. The length of the CDR3 is 15 residues. Germline CDR1 is SGHTA and CDR2 is FQGNSA. The CDR3: CASSSLQVPDQPQHF.

V is TRBV20-1 and J is TRBJ1-2; the TCRdb D gene call, TRBD1, has no DNA to confirm it. CDR1 is DFQATT and CDR2 is SNEGSKA in the germline V gene (reference sequence). The CDR3 contains 11 residues. This CDR3 reads CSAKDRDGYTF.

The chain links TRBV19 to TRBJ2-7; TCRdb outputs TRBD1, but without DNA this stays unchecked. In germline, CDR1 is LNHDA, CDR2 SQIVND (reference sequence). This CDR3 region has 13 residues. CDR3 amino acids: CASSPAPSYEQYF.

The chain recombines TRBV11-3 with TRBJ2-7; TCRdb selects TRBD2, and the lack of DNA leaves this call unchecked. The CDR3 is made up of 13 amino acids. Germline-derived CDR1 and CDR2 are SGHNT and YENEEA. This CDR3 reads CASKPRLSYEQYF. The variable domain in full, with the rest retrieved from reference TRBV11-3 and TRBJ2-7, is EAGVVQSPRYKIIEKKQPVAFWCNPISGHNTLYWYLQNLGQGPELLIRYENEEAVDDSQLPKDRFSAERLKGVDSTLKIQPAELGDSAVYLCASKPRLSYEQYFGPGTRLTVT.

This clonotype is identified as medium-sized (0.01 to 0.1%) from frequency. This sequence joins TRBV19 and TRBJ2-3; the D gene TCRdb calls, TRBD1, cannot be checked with no DNA. This CDR3 region has 14 residues. Germline lookup yields CDR1 LNHDA and CDR2 SQIVND (reference sequence). Here the CDR3 reads CASSMDRGPQTQYF.

The chain recombines TRBV7-6 with TRBJ2-3; TCRdb picks TRBD2, but there is no DNA to check that call. Germline V gives CDR1 SGHVS, CDR2 FNYEAQ. The CDR3 has 17 amino acids. This CDR3 is CASSLGATSGATDTQYF.

The chain couples TRBV18 to TRBJ2-3. The germline gives CDR1 KGHSH, CDR2 LQKENI. There are 15 residues in the CDR3. The CDR3 protein is CASSPSSGAGDTQYF.

The genes are TRBV27 and TRBJ2-7; TCRdb's D call of TRBD1 is untestable without DNA. CDR3 length: 14 amino acids. Germline V gene data show CDR1 as MNHEY and CDR2 as SMNVEV (reference sequence). CDR3 sequence reads: CASSPSGAGYEQYF.

The chain employs TRBV13 and TRBJ2-5; absent DNA, TCRdb's TRBD1 call cannot be checked. Germline CDR1 is PRHDT and CDR2 is FYEKMQ (reference sequence). CDR3 length equals 14 residues. The CDR3 region is CASNPQGAEETQYF.

The V and J genes are TRBV24-1 and TRBJ2-1; the TRBD2 assignment by TCRdb is unverifiable without DNA. This CDR3 spans 12 amino acids. Per germline, CDR1 KGHDR and CDR2 SFDVKD. The CDR3: CATLSGNNEQFF.

CDR3 protein: CASSLPTPQETQYF. This chain links TRBV18 with TRBJ2-5. CDR1 and CDR2 (germline): KGHSH, LQKENI. This CDR3 region has 14 residues.

This chain connects TRBV27 to TRBJ2-1. There are 15 residues in the CDR3. Germline V gene sequence: CDR1 MNHEY, CDR2 SMNVEV (reference sequence). CDR3 region: CASSLIGSLGNEQFF.

V is TRBV30 and J is TRBJ1-5; TCRdb's D gene call, TRBD1, goes unchecked for lack of DNA. The CDR3 spans 12 residues. Germline V CDR1 and CDR2: GTSNPN, SVGIG (reference sequence). The CDR3: CAWQGSNQPQHF.

The chain is built from TRBV6-1 and TRBJ1-1. The CDR3 is 13 residues long. CDR1 and CDR2 from the germline V gene are MNHNS and SASEGT. The CDR3 spells CASSATGNTEAFF.

In terms of frequency, this clonotype is medium-sized. The rearrangement links TRBV15 to TRBJ2-5; lacking DNA, the TRBD2 call made by TCRdb goes unchecked. The CDR3 length is 15 residues. Germline V gene sequence: CDR1 LNHNV, CDR2 YYDKDF (reference sequence). This CDR3 is CATSRETSGQETQYF.

J is TRBJ2-2 and V is TRBV19; the TCRdb D gene call, TRBD1, has no DNA to confirm it. The CDR3 sequence is 14 residues long. Germline loops: CDR1 LNHDA, CDR2 SQIVND (reference sequence). CDR3 protein: CASNSGLGTGELFF.

V is TRBV6-1 and J is TRBJ2-5; TCRdb names TRBD2, which stays unverified in the absence of DNA. CDR3 length: 16 residues. Germline CDR1 reads MNHNS; CDR2 reads SASEGT. The CDR3 loop is CASKTLAGGFKETQYF.

The gene calls are TRBV27 and TRBJ2-1; the D call of TRBD1 rests on TCRdb alone, since no DNA is present to check it. Germline V CDR1 and CDR2: MNHEY, SMNVEV (reference sequence). CDR3 length equals 14 residues. The chain's CDR3 is CASSVDGGRHEQFF.

CDR3 region: CASSYAGGGLHEQYF. The chain carries TRBV6-2 or TRBV6-3 and TRBJ2-7; the D gene TCRdb calls, TRBD2, cannot be checked with no DNA. Germline-derived CDR1 and CDR2 are MNHEY and SVGEGT. The CDR3 totals 15 residues.

The V call is TRBV6-5, the J call TRBJ2-2. This CDR3 is built from 14 residues. The V gene's germline CDR1 is MNHEY and CDR2 SVGAGI. This chain's CDR3 is CASSHRGNTGELFF.

V is TRBV20-1 and J is TRBJ2-3. Germline lookup yields CDR1 DFQATT and CDR2 SNEGSKA (reference sequence). This CDR3 has 13 amino acids. CDR3 region: CSARGGYTDTQYF.

The chain has TRBV18 and TRBJ2-3; TCRdb gives TRBD1 as the D gene, but with no DNA this cannot be confirmed. CDR3 length: 15 amino acids. Germline-derived CDR1 and CDR2 are KGHSH and LQKENI. CDR3 protein: CASSPQGTATDTQYF.

By frequency, this clonotype is medium-sized. This chain links TRBV29-1 with TRBJ2-1. CDR3 length: 12 amino acids. The germline CDR1 and CDR2 sequences are SQVTM and ANQGSEA. The CDR3 spells CSVEEFLYEQFF.

The chain uses TRBV5-6 and TRBJ1-5; TCRdb outputs TRBD1, but without DNA this stays unchecked. CDR3 length: 14 residues. The germline V gene has CDR1 SGHDT and CDR2 YYEEEE. The CDR3 protein is CASSGWGGNQPQHF.

The chain joins TRBV30 to TRBJ1-4. In germline, CDR1 is GTSNPN, CDR2 SVGIG (reference sequence). CDR3 length: 11 amino acids. The CDR3 spells CAWSADAKLFF.

The V call is TRBV12-3 or TRBV12-4, the J call TRBJ2-5; TCRdb gives TRBD2 as the D gene, but with no DNA this cannot be confirmed. The CDR3 spans 13 residues. The CDR3 spells CASSRGLAETQYF.

The chain joins TRBV7-2 to TRBJ2-5; TCRdb picks TRBD1, but there is no DNA to check that call. CDR1 and CDR2 (germline): SGHTA, FQGNSA. CDR3 length equals 15 residues. This CDR3 reads CASSFQQGASETQYF.